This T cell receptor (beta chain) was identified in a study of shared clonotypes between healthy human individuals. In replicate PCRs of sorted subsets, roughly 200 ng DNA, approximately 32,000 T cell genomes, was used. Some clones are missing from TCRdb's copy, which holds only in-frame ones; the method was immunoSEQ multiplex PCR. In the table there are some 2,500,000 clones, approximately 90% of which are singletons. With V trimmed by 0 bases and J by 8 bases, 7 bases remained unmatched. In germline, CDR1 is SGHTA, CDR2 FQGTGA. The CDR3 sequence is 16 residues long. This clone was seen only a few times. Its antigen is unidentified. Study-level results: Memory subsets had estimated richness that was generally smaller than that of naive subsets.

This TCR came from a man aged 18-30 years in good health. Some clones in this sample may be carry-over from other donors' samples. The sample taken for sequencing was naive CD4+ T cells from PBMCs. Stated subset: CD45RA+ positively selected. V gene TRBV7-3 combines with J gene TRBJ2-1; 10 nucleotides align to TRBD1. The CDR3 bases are TGTGCCAGCAGCTTAACTCAGACAGGGGGCCTGGATGAGCAGTTCTTC. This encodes CASSLTQTGGLDEQFF.